This is a list of T cell receptor beta chains from one sample in a study of shared clonotypes between healthy human individuals. Measured with immunoSEQ multiplex PCR; TCRdb has only the in-frame clones, and not every one. The data contain 2.3 million or so clones, 85% to 95% of them singletons. The material sequenced was naive CD4+ T cells from PBMCs. The receptor source for this set is a man aged 18 to 29 in good health. Some clones in this sample may be carry-over from other donors' samples. Both conserved end residues are part of each CDR3. D genes are given only for firm matches. Only some rows state a clone size, as once, few, many or a class for expanded clones.

>TRBV28|TRBJ2-1|.|.
CATRKERALRVQFF
TGTGCCACCCGAAAGGAGCGGGCCCTAAGAGTGCAGTTCTTC
>TRBV28|TRBJ1-3|.|.
CASRSPTGINTIYF
TGTGCCAGCAGAAGCCCAACAGGGATTAACACCATATATTTT
>TRBV6-5|TRBJ1-6|.|TRBD1
CASSPGQARSLLHF
TGTGCCAGCAGTCCCGGACAGGCCCGCTCACTCCTCCACTTT
>TRBV7-3|TRBJ2-1|.|TRBD2
CASSPTSGRALYNEQFF
TGTGCCAGCAGCCCGACTAGCGGGAGGGCCCTCTACAATGAGCAGTTCTTC
>TRBV5-4|TRBJ2-3|.|.
CASSLKAEGTDTQYF
TGTGCCAGCAGCTTGAAGGCAGAGGGCACAGATACGCAGTATTTT
>TRBV30|TRBJ2-7|.|TRBD2
CAWSSGKRTSGSYEQYF
TGTGCCTGGAGTTCCGGGAAGAGGACTAGCGGCTCCTACGAGCAGTACTTC
>TRBV7-9|TRBJ2-1|.|TRBD2
CASGTSGESSYNEQFF
TGTGCCAGCGGAACTAGCGGGGAGAGCTCCTACAATGAGCAGTTCTTC
>TRBV7-9|TRBJ2-5|.|TRBD1
CASSPTGGQGQETQYF
TGTGCCAGCAGCCCGACGGGGGGACAGGGACAAGAGACCCAGTACTTC
>TRBV7-3|TRBJ2-2|.|.
CASSLMMAGPAGELFF
TGTGCCAGCAGCTTAATGATGGCAGGGCCGGCCGGGGAGCTGTTTTTT
>TRBV4-2|TRBJ2-5|.|TRBD2
CASSQGSSGSLMETQYF
TGTGCCAGCAGCCAAGGGTCTAGCGGGAGTTTGATGGAGACCCAGTACTTC
>TRBV6-7|TRBJ1-3|.|TRBD1
CASSYAGTGGPKSGNTIYF
TGTGCCAGCAGTTACGCCGGGACAGGGGGCCCTAAGTCTGGAAACACCATATATTTT
>TRBV5-4|TRBJ2-3|.|.
CASSLIWGPDTQYF
TGTGCCAGCAGCTTAATTTGGGGCCCAGATACGCAGTATTTT
>TRBV2|TRBJ2-5|.|TRBD2
CASSAGLAGGGDF
TGTGCCAGCAGTGCGGGACTAGCGGGAGGGGGGGACTTC
>TRBV29-1|TRBJ2-5|.|.
CSALRSDQETQYF
TGCAGCGCCCTGCGGAGCGACCAAGAGACCCAGTACTTC
>TRBV5-1|TRBJ1-4|.|.
CASSPRQRNEKLFF
TGCGCCAGCAGCCCCAGACAGAGAAATGAAAAACTGTTTTTT
>TRBV7-2|TRBJ2-1|.|TRBD1
CASSLGDRGISSYNEQFF
TGTGCCAGCAGCTTAGGGGACAGGGGGATCAGCTCCTACAATGAGCAGTTCTTC
>TRBV18|TRBJ1-5|.|.
CASSSGQPSSNQPQHF
TGTGCCAGCTCCTCAGGACAGCCTTCTAGCAATCAGCCCCAGCATTTT
>TRBV7-2|TRBJ2-1|.|.
CASSLFFGDEQFF
TGTGCCAGCAGCTTATTCTTCGGCGATGAGCAGTTCTTC
>TRBV7-6|TRBJ2-7|.|.
CASSLAPQETYEQYF
TGTGCCAGCAGCTTAGCCCCGCAGGAGACCTACGAGCAGTACTTC
>TRBV30|TRBJ1-2|.|.
CAWDRVQGMGNYGYTF
TGTGCCTGGGATCGGGTGCAGGGGATGGGGAACTATGGCTACACCTTC
>TRBV6-1|TRBJ2-7|.|.
CASRTGDTNYEQYF
TGTGCCAGCAGGACCGGGGACACCAACTACGAGCAGTACTTC
>TRBV7-3|TRBJ2-3|.|TRBD2
CASSSQPGGRAMDTQYF
TGTGCCAGCAGCTCCCAACCCGGCGGGAGGGCTATGGATACGCAGTATTTT
>TRBV30|TRBJ2-7|.|.
CASTTQLQGNEQYF
TGTGCCTCCACCACCCAACTACAGGGAAACGAGCAGTACTTC
>TRBV4-3|TRBJ2-2|.|TRBD1
CASSPLDRDRWTGELFF
TGCGCCAGCAGCCCATTAGACCGGGACAGGTGGACCGGGGAGCTGTTTTTT
>TRBV19|TRBJ1-5|.|.
CASSPRSAGSNQPQHF
TGTGCCAGTAGTCCGAGGTCGGCGGGTAGCAATCAGCCCCAGCATTTT
>TRBV25-1|TRBJ1-1|few|.
CASSGEYNTEAFF
TGTGCCAGCAGTGGGGAATACAACACTGAAGCTTTCTTT
>TRBV28|TRBJ2-2|.|.
CASSFGGSSGELFF
TGTGCCAGCAGTTTTGGGGGCTCATCCGGGGAGCTGTTTTTT
>TRBV11-2|TRBJ1-2|.|.
CASSLGGNRDYGYTF
TGTGCCAGCAGCTTAGGTGGTAACAGAGACTATGGCTACACCTTC
>TRBV7-3|TRBJ2-7|.|.
CASSFLMGDEQYF
TGTGCCAGCAGCTTCCTGATGGGGGACGAGCAGTACTTC
>TRBV10-3|TRBJ1-1|.|TRBD1
CAISPLGQGEGNTEAFF
TGTGCCATCAGTCCCCTCGGACAGGGTGAGGGGAACACTGAAGCTTTCTTT
>TRBV6-1|TRBJ2-7|.|.
CASSGRGLTYEQYF
TGTGCCAGCAGCGGTCGGGGCCTGACCTACGAGCAGTACTTC
>TRBV5-1|TRBJ2-1|once|TRBD2
CASSLGGLAELGEQFF
TGCGCCAGCAGCTTGGGGGGACTAGCGGAACTTGGTGAGCAGTTCTTC
>TRBV7-3|TRBJ2-2|.|.
CASSLFQPHGTGELFF
TGTGCCAGCAGCTTATTTCAGCCCCATGGGACCGGGGAGCTGTTTTTT
>TRBV28|TRBJ2-7|.|.
CASRGGRSYEQYF
TGTGCCAGCAGGGGGGGCCGGAGCTACGAGCAGTACTTC
>TRBV6-4|TRBJ2-5|.|.
CASSPGSQETQYF
TGTGCCAGCAGCCCGGGAAGCCAAGAGACCCAGTACTTC
>TRBV5-4|TRBJ2-2|.|TRBD2
CASSSGTSGSGELFF
TGTGCCAGCAGTTCCGGGACTAGCGGGAGTGGGGAGCTGTTTTTT
>TRBV6-1|TRBJ2-2|.|.
CASSFQGSGTGELFF
TGTGCCAGCAGTTTTCAGGGAAGCGGTACCGGGGAGCTGTTTTTT
>TRBV11-2|TRBJ2-2|.|.
CASSHWGRGRAGELFF
TGTGCCAGCAGCCATTGGGGGAGAGGTCGGGCCGGGGAGCTGTTTTTT
>TRBV4-1|TRBJ2-1|.|.
CASSQGGPTAPYNEQFF
TGCGCCAGCAGCCAAGGTGGACCCACGGCCCCCTACAATGAGCAGTTCTTC
>TRBV4-3|TRBJ2-1|.|.
CASSQDSRGIYNEQFF
TGCGCCAGCAGCCAAGATTCTCGCGGGATTTACAATGAGCAGTTCTTC
>TRBV27|TRBJ2-7|.|TRBD2
CATKQGFAGAYEQYF
TGTGCCACCAAACAAGGGTTCGCGGGGGCCTACGAGCAGTACTTC
>TRBV7-2|TRBJ2-4|.|TRBD1
CASSLDRNIQYF
TGTGCCAGCAGCTTGGACAGGAACATTCAGTACTTC
>TRBV5-6|TRBJ2-3|.|.
CASSFYSGVFTDTQYF
TGTGCCAGCAGCTTCTATTCTGGAGTTTTCACAGATACGCAGTATTTT
>TRBV7-2|TRBJ2-1|.|TRBD2
CASSFGTSGDEQFF
TGTGCCAGCAGCTTCGGGACTAGCGGTGATGAGCAGTTCTTC
>TRBV18|TRBJ1-4|once|.
CASSRGQNEKLFF
TGTGCCAGCTCCAGAGGACAGAATGAAAAACTGTTTTTT
>TRBV7-9|TRBJ1-4|.|TRBD1
CASSPMGQGSLRLGEKLLF
TGTGCCAGCAGCCCGATGGGACAGGGGAGTCTTCGGTTAGGTGAAAAACTGCTTTTT
>TRBV5-1|TRBJ2-1|.|.
CASSSTGAYNEQFF
TGCGCCAGCAGCTCGACGGGAGCCTACAATGAGCAGTTCTTC
>TRBV18|TRBJ2-2|.|TRBD1
CASSPRTGTHTGELFF
TGTGCCAGCTCACCAAGGACAGGGACTCACACCGGGGAGCTGTTTTTT
>TRBV6-1|TRBJ2-5|.|.
CASSPSDQETQYF
TGTGCCAGCAGCCCATCGGACCAAGAGACCCAGTACTTC
>TRBV30|TRBJ2-1|.|TRBD2
CAWSAGTSRNNEQFF
TGTGCCTGGAGTGCCGGGACTAGCAGGAACAATGAGCAGTTCTTC